Reported below is one TCR beta chain. The data were obtained in a study of blood T cell repertoires in COVID-19. Study background: From the United States, Italy and Spain came samples of acute and convalescent COVID-19. The cDNA or gDNA used as material had been derived from T cells, B-cell-depleted T cells, or PBMCs.

Study processing details: Researchers report that nucleated cell counts were estimated from reference gene primer amplification. Libraries were prepared by immunoSEQ multiplex PCR; TCRdb keeps only in-frame clonotypes and omits some of them. Clonal size and the V and J genes are those of that table, whereas D and trimming came from the DNA. The table has tens of thousands of clones, around nine tenths seen once. The junction had 9 bases not matched to a gene; V was cut back by 1 base and J by 6 bases. This CDR3 spans 16 amino acids. Germline CDR1 is SGHRS and CDR2 is YFSETQ. Sequenced material: peripheral blood. V usage is TRBV5-1 and J usage is TRBJ2-1; TRBD2 aligns across 8 bases. The TCR sequence derives from a woman aged 55-70 years with acute or convalescent COVID-19. As DNA, the CDR3 is TGCGCCAGCAGCTTGATGATCGGGACTAGTTTCAATGAGCAGTTCTTC. Amino acids: CASSLMIGTSFNEQFF.